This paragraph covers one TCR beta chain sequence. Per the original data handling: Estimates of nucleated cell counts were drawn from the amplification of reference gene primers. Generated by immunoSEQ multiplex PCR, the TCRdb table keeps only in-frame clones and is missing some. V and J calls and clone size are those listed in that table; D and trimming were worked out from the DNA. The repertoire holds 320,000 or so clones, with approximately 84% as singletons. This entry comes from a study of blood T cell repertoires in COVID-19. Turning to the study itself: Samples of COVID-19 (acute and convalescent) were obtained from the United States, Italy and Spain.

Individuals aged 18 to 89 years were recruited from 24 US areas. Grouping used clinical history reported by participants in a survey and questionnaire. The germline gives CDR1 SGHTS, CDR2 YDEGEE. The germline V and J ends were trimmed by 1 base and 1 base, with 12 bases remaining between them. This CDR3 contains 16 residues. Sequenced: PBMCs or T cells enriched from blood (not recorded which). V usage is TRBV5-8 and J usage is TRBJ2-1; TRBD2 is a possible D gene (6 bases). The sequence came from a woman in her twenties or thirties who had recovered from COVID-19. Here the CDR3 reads CASSLRGGVSYNEQFF. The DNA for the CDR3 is TGTGCCAGCAGCTTGAGGGGCGGGGTATCCTACAATGAGCAGTTCTTC.